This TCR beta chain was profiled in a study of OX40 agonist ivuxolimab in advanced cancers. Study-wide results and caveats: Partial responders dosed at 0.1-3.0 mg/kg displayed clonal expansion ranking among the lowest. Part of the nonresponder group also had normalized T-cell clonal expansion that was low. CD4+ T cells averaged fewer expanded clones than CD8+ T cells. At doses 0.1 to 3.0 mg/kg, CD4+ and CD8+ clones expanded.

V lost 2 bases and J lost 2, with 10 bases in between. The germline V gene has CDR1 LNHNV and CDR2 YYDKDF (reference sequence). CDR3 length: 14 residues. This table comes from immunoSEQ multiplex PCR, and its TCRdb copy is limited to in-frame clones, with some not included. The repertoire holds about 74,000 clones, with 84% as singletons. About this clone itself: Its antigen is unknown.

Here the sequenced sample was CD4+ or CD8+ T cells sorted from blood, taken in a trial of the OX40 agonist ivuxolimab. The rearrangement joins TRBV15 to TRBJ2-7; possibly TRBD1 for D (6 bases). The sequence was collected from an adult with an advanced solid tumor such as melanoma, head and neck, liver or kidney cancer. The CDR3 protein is CATSRSRGAYEQYF. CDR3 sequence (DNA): TGTGCCACCAGCAGAAGCAGGGGCGCCTACGAGCAGTACTTC. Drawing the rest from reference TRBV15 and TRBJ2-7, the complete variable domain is DAMVIQNPRYQVTQFGKPVTLSCSQTLNHNVMYWYQQKSSQAPKLLFHYYDKDFNNEADTPDNFQSRRPNTSFCFLDIRSPGLGDTAMYLCATSRSRGAYEQYFGPGTRLTVT.